This TCR beta chain was observed in a study of post-analysis software for immune sequencing data (dated by TCRdb to the mid-2010s). With regard to the full study: Relapsing-remitting, secondary progressive and progressive-relapsing multiple sclerosis were recorded as disease courses, and subtype annotation was lacking for some patients. The patient repertoires were set against about 10 previously published healthy control repertoires from donors whose ages ranged from 6 to 25 years. A subset of samples was prepared in parallel using single-end sample barcoding, then pooled and co-amplified after Illumina adapter ligation.

As concerns this clonotype: Its antigen remains unidentified. No base quality information exists; no much larger clone differs at one position.

Receptor libraries were prepared by PCR. The instrument given in TCRdb is Illumina HiSeq 2500. To reduce PCR and sequencing biases, unique molecular identifiers were incorporated into the TCR beta cDNA libraries. Some 500,000 cDNA molecules were obtained per 1 to 10 million input T cells, so each molecule approximated one T cell. The patient libraries were prepared and sequenced using the same protocol as the earlier healthy control dataset. Within a given batch, samples were prepared together, multiplexed and sequenced on the same HiSeq lane. The original methods were these. MIGEC was used to process the raw barcoded reads, and molecular identifier groups with only a single read were discarded before consensus assembly and CDR3 extraction. VDJtools was used for post-analysis of the clonotype tables, with diversity normalized by down-sampling every dataset to the smallest sample size. Repertoire overlap clustering matched CDR3 amino acid but not nucleotide sequences to correct batch-related cross-sample contamination. In TCRdb, the public reads were trimmed at Q25 with fastp and aligned with MiXCR, with productive beta chains retained. Rows matching on CDR3 protein sequence are summarized as one entry with the most common DNA and genes. In this record, the V and J calls reflect TCRdb's handling and not the investigators' own analysis. For this sample the table gives approximately 770,000 distinct CDR3 sequences, of which about half were detected only once. The ten largest clones take up over 4.5% of the sample.

Reading the germline V gene gives CDR1 WSHSY and CDR2 SAAADI. Its CDR3 holds 13 amino acids, cysteine through phenylalanine. Left in the record is the CDR3 DNA by itself, 39 bases read in frame from the first base. V was cut back by 4 bases and J by 3 bases, leaving a gap of 9 bases between them. What the research found in general, with its limitations: Strong co-clustering of samples prepared in the same batch was shown by direct clustering with F measure, prompting a batch-effect correction. The control group was slightly older than the multiple sclerosis patient group. Patients showed significantly higher frequencies than controls for a handful of TRBV segments, among them TRBV5-6, TRBV5-1 and TRBV20-1. Normalized Chao1 diversity was significantly lower in multiple sclerosis patients than controls, suggesting substantial peripheral T-cell clonal expansion.

To demonstrate the VDJtools post-analysis software, TCR beta repertoires were profiled from the peripheral blood of more than ten young patients with multiple sclerosis. The multiple sclerosis patients were children and adolescents between roughly 6 and 17 years of age. The specimen was blood. Recombination joined TRBV10-2 with TRBJ1-1, with TRBD1 tentatively as D gene (6 bases match). The receptor was isolated from a girl aged 5-17 years with multiple sclerosis. The nucleotides read TGCGCCAGCAGTGGGACAGACTACACTGAAGCTTTCTTT. Translated, it reads CASSGTDYTEAFF.